A single sample is the source of the 10 T cell receptor beta chains below, sequenced in a study of blood T cell repertoires in COVID-19. Assay used: immunoSEQ multiplex PCR; TCRdb lists only in-frame clones, some missing. The sample carries about 170,000 clones, approximately 83% recorded once. Sequenced sample: peripheral blood. All receptors come from an elderly woman with acute or convalescent COVID-19.

V and J are TRBV10-3 and TRBJ2-3, with TRBD2 matching over 7 bases. In germline, CDR1 is ENHRY, CDR2 SYGVKD. The CDR3 totals 13 residues. J lost 1 base, V lost 10 bases, and 5 bases had no gene match. The CDR3 DNA follows: TGTGCCAGCGGGAGTTCAGGCACAGATACGCAGTATTTT. It specifies CASGSSGTDTQYF.

V gene TRBV18 combines with J gene TRBJ1-5, with D perhaps TRBD1 (6 bases). Germline assignment: CDR1 KGHSH and CDR2 LQKENI. Trimming removed 2 bases from V and 5 bases from J, with 13 bases in between. The CDR3 length is 15 residues. This CDR3 reads CASSPYGGPDQPQHF. The CDR3 region has the DNA TGTGCCAGCTCACCATACGGGGGGCCGGATCAGCCCCAGCATTTT.

The chain couples TRBV27 to TRBJ2-7, with 11 bases identical to TRBD1. The J segment lost 0 bases and the V segment lost 6 bases, leaving 7 bases of the junction unmatched. Germline CDR1 and CDR2: MNHEY and SMNVEV (reference sequence). The CDR3 runs to 16 residues. CDR3 in amino acids: CASREGQGVYSYEQYF. CDR3 in DNA: TGTGCCAGCAGGGAGGGACAGGGGGTATACTCCTACGAGCAGTACTTC.

The chain uses TRBV5-1 and TRBJ2-7; 9 bases are shared with TRBD2. CDR1 is SGHRS, CDR2 YFSETQ, per germline. CDR3 size: 13 residues. V shed 3 bases and J 5 bases; nucleotides not matched to a gene: 3. Written as DNA, the CDR3 is TGCGCCAGCAGCTCGGGACTAGCCGACGAGCAGTACTTC. Its translation: CASSSGLADEQYF.

This clone turned up a few times. The rearrangement links TRBV27 to TRBJ2-2; a possible D gene is TRBD1 (6 bases). CDR3 length: 15 residues. V was trimmed by 5 bases and J by 7 bases, leaving 17 bases between them. CDR1 MNHEY and CDR2 SMNVEV come from the germline V gene (reference sequence). CDR3 protein: CASSPATSRGGELFF. The CDR3 DNA reads TGTGCCAGCAGTCCCGCCACCTCCAGGGGCGGGGAGCTGTTTTTT.

J is TRBJ1-5 and V is TRBV4-1, with 8 bases matching TRBD1. Losses at the gene ends were 0 bases for V and 4 bases for J; bases not matched to a gene: 8. The CDR3 length is 17 residues. The germline CDR1 and CDR2 sequences are MGHRA and YSYEKL. CDR3 region: CASSQDLTGERNQPQHF. The CDR3 DNA follows: TGCGCCAGCAGCCAAGATCTGACAGGGGAGAGGAATCAGCCCCAGCATTTT.

The chain combines TRBV28 with TRBJ2-2; 7 bases line up with TRBD1. The CDR3 has 13 amino acids. CDR1 is MDHEN, CDR2 SYDVKM, per germline. Losses at the gene ends were 6 bases for V and 5 bases for J; bases not matched to a gene: 3. CDR3 in amino acids: CASRRQGTGELFF. CDR3 coding DNA: TGTGCCAGCAGGCGACAGGGAACCGGGGAGCTGTTTTTT. The full variable domain, with the rest looked up from reference TRBV28 and TRBJ2-2, is DVKVTQSSRYLVKRTGEKVFLECVQDMDHENMFWYRQDPGLGLRLIYFSYDVKMKEKGDIPEGYSVSREKKERFSLILESASTNQTSMYLCASRRQGTGELFFGEGSRLTVL.

This clone was seen only once. The chain links TRBV5-1 to TRBJ2-3, with D perhaps TRBD1 (5 bases). Germline V gene sequence: CDR1 SGHRS, CDR2 YFSETQ. The length of the CDR3 is 15 residues. V was shortened by 4 bases and J by 4 bases, with 16 bases between the two germline ends. CDR3 sequence reads: CASSPPLSQADTQYF. The CDR3 nucleotides are TGCGCCAGCAGCCCCCCCCTCTCACAGGCAGATACGCAGTATTTT.

The V call is TRBV3-1 (or the pseudogene TRBV3-2), the J call TRBJ2-3; 8 positions match TRBD1. The J segment lost 1 base and the V segment lost 4 bases, leaving 4 bases of the junction unmatched. The germline V gene encodes CDR1 LGHDT and CDR2 YNNKEL (reference sequence). This CDR3 spans 15 amino acids. CDR3 region: CASSRTGSGTDTQYF. The DNA for the CDR3 is TGTGCCAGCAGCCGGACAGGGAGTGGCACAGATACGCAGTATTTT.

The chain employs TRBV6-6 and TRBJ2-1; 8 nucleotides line up with TRBD2. Germline V gene sequence: CDR1 MNHNY, CDR2 SVGAGI (reference sequence). V lost 10 bases to trimming and J lost 5 bases; unmatched junction nucleotides: 10. The CDR3 consists of 14 residues. The DNA for the CDR3 is TGTGCCATCGGAGCGGGAGATGGGAACAATGAGCAGTTCTTC. Translated, it gives CAIGAGDGNNEQFF.